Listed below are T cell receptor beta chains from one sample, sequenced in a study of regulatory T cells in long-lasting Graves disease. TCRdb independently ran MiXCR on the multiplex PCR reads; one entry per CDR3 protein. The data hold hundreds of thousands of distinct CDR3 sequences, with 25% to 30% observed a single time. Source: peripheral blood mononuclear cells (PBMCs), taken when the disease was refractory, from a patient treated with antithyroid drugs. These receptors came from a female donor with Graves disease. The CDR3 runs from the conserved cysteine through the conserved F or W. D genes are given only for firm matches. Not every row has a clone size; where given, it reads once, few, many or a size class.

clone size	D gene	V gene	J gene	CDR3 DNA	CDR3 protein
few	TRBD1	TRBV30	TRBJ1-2	TGTGCCTGGAGTCGACAGGGCGGAAAAGGCTACACCTTC	CAWSRQGGKGYTF
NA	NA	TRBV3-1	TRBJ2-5	TGTGCCAGCAGCCAAGACAGTCGCAGCCAAGAGACCCAGTACTTC	CASSQDSRSQETQYF
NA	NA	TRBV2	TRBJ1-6	TGTGCCAGCAGCCCGGACAGTACTTATAATTCACCCCTCCACTTT	CASSPDSTYNSPLHF
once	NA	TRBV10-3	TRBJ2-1	TGTGCCATCAGTGTCGGTAGCCAGGGGTCTGGTGAGCAGTTCTTC	CAISVGSQGSGEQFF
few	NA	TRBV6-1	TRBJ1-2	TGTGCCAGCATACCAGATCGTGGACTCAGGAGGGGTAATGGCTACACCTTC	CASIPDRGLRRGNGYTF
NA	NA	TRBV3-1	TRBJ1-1	TGTGCCAGCAGCCCGGACCGACAGCCTATGAACACTGAAGCTTTCTTT	CASSPDRQPMNTEAFF
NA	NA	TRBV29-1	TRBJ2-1	TGCAGCGTTGAAGAGACAGGCTACAATGAGCAGTTCTTC	CSVEETGYNEQFF
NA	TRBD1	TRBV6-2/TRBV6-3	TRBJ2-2	TGTGCCAGCAGTGAAGCCGGGACAGCGCTCACCGGGGAGCTGTTTTTT	CASSEAGTALTGELFF
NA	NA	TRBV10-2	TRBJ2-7	TGCGCCAGCAGTGTCACTGGTGGAGGTGGGCAGTACTTC	CASSVTGGGGQYF
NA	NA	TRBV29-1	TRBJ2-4	TGCAGCGCCGCGAGGGTCGGAGCCAAAAACATTCAGTACTTC	CSAARVGAKNIQYF
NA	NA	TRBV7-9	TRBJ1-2	TGTGCCAGCAGCTTAGGCCACCCCTATGGCTACACCTTC	CASSLGHPYGYTF
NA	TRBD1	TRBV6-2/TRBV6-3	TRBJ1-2	TGTGCCAGCATCGACAGGGCCTTGGGCTACACCTTC	CASIDRALGYTF
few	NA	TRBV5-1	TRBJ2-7	TGCGCCAGCAGCTTGCAACCCTACGAGCAGTACTTC	CASSLQPYEQYF
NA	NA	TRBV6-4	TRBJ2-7	TGTGCCAGCAGTGCCCGAGTAGGAGCAAACGAGCAGTACTTC	CASSARVGANEQYF
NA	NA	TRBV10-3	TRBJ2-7	TGTGCCATCAGTGAGGAGGCAGGGAGTTTCGACGAGCAGTACTTC	CAISEEAGSFDEQYF
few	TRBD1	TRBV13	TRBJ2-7	TGTGCCAGCAGCACCTGGGACAGACACTACGAGCAGTACTTC	CASSTWDRHYEQYF
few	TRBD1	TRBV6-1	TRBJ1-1	TGTGCCAGCGGACAGGCGTTGAACACTGAAGCTTTCTTT	CASGQALNTEAFF
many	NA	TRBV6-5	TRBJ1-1	TGTGCCAGCAGTTACTCGACAGAGAACACTGAAGCTTTCTTT	CASSYSTENTEAFF